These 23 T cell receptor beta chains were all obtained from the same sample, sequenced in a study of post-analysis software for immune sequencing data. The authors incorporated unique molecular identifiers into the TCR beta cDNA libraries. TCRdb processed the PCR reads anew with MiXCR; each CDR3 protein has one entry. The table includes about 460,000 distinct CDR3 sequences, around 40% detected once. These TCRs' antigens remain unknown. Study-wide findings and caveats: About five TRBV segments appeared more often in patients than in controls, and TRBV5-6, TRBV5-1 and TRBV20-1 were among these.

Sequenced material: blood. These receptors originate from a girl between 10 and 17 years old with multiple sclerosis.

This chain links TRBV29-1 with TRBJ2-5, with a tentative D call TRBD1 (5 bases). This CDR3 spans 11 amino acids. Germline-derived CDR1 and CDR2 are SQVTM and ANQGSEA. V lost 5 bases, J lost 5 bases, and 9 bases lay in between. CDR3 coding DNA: TGCAGCGTTCTTTCAGGGGAGACCCAGTACTTC. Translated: CSVLSGETQYF.

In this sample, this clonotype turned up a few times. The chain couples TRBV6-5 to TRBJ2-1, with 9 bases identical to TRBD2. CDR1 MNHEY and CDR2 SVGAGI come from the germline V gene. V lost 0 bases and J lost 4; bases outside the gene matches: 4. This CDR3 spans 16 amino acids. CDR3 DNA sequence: TGTGCCAGCAGTTACTCGGCGCTAGCGGGGTACAATGAGCAGTTCTTC. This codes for CASSYSALAGYNEQFF.

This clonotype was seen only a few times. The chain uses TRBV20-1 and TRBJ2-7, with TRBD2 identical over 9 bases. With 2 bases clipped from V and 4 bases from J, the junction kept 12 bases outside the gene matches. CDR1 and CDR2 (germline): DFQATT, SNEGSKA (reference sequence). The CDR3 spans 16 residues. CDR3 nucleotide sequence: TGCAGTGCTAGAAAGGGCGGGAGGGCCTCTTTTTACGAGCAGTACTTC. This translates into CSARKGGRASFYEQYF.

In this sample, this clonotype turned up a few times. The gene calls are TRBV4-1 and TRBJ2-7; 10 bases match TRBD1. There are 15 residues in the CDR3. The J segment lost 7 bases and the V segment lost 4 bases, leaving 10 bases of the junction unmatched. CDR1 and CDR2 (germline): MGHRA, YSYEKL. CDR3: CASSLPTGGPGEQYF. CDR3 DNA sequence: TGCGCCAGCAGCCTACCGACAGGGGGCCCGGGAGAGCAGTACTTC.

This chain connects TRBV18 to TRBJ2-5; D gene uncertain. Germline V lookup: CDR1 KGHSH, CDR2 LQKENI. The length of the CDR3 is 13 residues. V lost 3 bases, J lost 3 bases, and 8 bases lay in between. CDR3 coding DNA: TGTGCCAGCTCACCTTCCAACGAAGAGACCCAGTACTTC. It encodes CASSPSNEETQYF.

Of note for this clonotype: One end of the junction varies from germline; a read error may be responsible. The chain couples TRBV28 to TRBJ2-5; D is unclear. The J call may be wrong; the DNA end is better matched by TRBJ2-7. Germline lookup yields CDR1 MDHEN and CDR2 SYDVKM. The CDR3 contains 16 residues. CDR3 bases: TGTACCAGCAGTCTCCGGACGGCCTCTTTTACCTACGAGCAGTACTTC. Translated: CTSSLRTASFTYEQYF.

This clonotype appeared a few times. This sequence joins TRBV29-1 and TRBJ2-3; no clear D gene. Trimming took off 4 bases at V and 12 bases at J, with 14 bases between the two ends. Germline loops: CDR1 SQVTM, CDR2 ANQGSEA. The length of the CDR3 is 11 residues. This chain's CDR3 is CSVVMGNPQYF. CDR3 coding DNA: TGCAGCGTTGTTATGGGCAATCCACAGTATTTT.

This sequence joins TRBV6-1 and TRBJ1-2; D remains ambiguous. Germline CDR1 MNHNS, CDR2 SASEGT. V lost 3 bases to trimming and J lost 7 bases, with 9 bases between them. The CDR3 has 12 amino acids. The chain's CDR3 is CASSDWAGGYTF. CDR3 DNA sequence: TGTGCCAGCAGTGATTGGGCGGGTGGCTACACCTTC.

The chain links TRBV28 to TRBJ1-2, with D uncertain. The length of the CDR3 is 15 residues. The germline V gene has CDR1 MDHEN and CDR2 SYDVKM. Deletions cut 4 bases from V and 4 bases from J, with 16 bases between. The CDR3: CASSSMGAGGYGYTF. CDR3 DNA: TGTGCCAGCAGTTCGATGGGAGCAGGTGGCTATGGCTACACCTTC.

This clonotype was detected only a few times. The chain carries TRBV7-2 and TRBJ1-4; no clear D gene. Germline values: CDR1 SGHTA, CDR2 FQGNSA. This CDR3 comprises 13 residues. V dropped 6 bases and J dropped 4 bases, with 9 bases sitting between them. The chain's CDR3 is CASSPVYNEKLFF. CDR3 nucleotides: TGTGCCAGCAGTCCGGTCTATAATGAAAAACTGTTTTTT.

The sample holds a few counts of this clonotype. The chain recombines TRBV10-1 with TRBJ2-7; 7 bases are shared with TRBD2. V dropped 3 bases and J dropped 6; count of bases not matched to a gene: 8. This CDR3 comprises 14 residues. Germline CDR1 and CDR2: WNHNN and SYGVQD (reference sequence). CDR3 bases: TGCGCCAGCAGTGATCTCCGGGGGGTCGGCGAGCAGTACTTC. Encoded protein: CASSDLRGVGEQYF.

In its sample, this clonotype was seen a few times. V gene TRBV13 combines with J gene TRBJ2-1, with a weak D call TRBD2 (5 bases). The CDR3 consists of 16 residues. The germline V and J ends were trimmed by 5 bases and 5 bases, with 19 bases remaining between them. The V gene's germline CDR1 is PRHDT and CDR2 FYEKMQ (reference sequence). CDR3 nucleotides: TGTGCCAGCAGCGTAAGATCCGGGGAGCCGCACAATGAGCAGTTCTTC. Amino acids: CASSVRSGEPHNEQFF.

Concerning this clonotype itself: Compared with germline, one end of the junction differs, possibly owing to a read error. CDR3: CSARGLAGEHEQFF. In DNA form, the CDR3 reads TGCAGCGCTAGGGGACTAGCGGGAGAACATGAGCAGTTCTTC. This chain joins TRBV20-1 and TRBJ2-1, with 14 nucleotides matching TRBD2. Germline assignment: CDR1 DFQATT and CDR2 SNEGSKA (reference sequence). The CDR3 covers 14 residues.

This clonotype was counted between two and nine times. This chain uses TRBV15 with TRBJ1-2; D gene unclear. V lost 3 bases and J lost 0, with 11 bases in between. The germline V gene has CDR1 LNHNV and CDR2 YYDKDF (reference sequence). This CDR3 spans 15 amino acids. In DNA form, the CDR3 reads TGTGCCACCAGCAGTCTAACAGTAACTAACTATGGCTACACCTTC. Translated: CATSSLTVTNYGYTF.

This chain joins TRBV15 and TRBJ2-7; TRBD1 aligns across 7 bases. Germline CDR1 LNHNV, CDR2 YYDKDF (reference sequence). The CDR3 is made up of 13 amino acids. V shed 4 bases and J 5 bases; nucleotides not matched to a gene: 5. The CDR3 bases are TGTGCCACCAGCATTGACAGGGTCCACGAGCAGTACTTC. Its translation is CATSIDRVHEQYF.

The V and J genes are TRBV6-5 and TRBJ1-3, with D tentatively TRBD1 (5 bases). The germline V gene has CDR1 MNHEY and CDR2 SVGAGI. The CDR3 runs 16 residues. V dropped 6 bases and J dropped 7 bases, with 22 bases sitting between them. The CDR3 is CASSPSGPAPSNTIYF. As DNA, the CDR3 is TGTGCCAGCAGCCCATCGGGGCCCGCTCCATCCAACACCATATATTTT.

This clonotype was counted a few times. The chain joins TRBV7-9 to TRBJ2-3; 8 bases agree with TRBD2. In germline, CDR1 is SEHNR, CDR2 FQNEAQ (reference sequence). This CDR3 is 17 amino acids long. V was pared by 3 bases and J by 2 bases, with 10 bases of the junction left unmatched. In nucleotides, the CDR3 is TGTGCCAGCAGCTTCGGGGTAGCGGGACCTTACACAGATACGCAGTATTTT. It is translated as CASSFGVAGPYTDTQYF.

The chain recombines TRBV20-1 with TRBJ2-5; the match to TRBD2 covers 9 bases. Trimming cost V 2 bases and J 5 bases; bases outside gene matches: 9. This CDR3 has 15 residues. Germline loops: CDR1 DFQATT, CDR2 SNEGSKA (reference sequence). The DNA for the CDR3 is TGCAGTGCTAGACAGGATAGCGGGAGTTGGGAGACCCAGTACTTC. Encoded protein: CSARQDSGSWETQYF.

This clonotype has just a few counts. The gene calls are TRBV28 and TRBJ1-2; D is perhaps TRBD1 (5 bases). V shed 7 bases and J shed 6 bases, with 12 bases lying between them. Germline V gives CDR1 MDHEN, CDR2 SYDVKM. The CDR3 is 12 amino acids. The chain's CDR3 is CASTTGLDGYTF. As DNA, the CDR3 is TGTGCCAGCACCACGGGGCTCGATGGCTACACCTTC.

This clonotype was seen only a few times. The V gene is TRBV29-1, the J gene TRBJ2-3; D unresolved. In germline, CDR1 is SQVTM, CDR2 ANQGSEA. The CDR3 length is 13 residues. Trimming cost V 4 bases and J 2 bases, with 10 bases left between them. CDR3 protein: CSVGTLITDTQYF. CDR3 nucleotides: TGCAGCGTTGGAACCCTAATCACAGATACGCAGTATTTT.

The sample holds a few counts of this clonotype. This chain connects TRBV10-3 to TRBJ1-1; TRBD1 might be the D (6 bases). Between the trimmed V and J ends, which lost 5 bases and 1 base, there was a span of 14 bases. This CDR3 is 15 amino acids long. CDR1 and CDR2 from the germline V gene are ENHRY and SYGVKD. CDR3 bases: TGTGCCATCAGTTTAGGGGGGCATAAGAACACTGAAGCTTTCTTT. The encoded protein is CAISLGGHKNTEAFF.

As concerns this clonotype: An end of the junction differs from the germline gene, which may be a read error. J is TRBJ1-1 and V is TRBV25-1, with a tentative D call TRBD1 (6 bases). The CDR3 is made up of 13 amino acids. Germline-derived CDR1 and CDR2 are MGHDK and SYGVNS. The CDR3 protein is CTSSKDRNTEAFF. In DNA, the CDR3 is TGTACCAGCAGTAAGGACAGGAACACTGAAGCTTTCTTT.

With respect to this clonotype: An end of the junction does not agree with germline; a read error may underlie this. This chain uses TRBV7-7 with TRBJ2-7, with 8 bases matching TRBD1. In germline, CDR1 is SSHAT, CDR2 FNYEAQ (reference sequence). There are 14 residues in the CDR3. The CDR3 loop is CASSSTGVGYEQYF. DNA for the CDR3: TGTGCTAGCAGCTCGACAGGGGTCGGGTACGAGCAGTACTTC.